Listed below are T cell receptor beta chains from one sample, sequenced in a study of T cell repertoires in chronic hepatitis B. TCRdb keeps only in-frame clones here, not all; method: immunoSEQ multiplex PCR. Here the sample spans approximately 150 clones, approximately 80% being singletons. The sequencing sample was made of HBV core (core195) epitope-specific CD8+ T cells from PBMCs. Receptors originate from a human donor with chronic hepatitis B virus infection. Each CDR3 is given with its conserved first and last residue. Fields, in order: J gene, D gene, V gene, clone size, CDR3 protein, CDR3 DNA. A D gene is named only where the DNA matches it firmly. Clone size, where shown, is once, few, many, or a class for clones that have expanded.

>TRBJ2-1|TRBD2|TRBV6-4|.
CASSDSSGVGEQFF
TGTGCCAGCAGTGACTCTAGCGGGGTGGGTGAGCAGTTCTTC
>TRBJ1-1|TRBD1|TRBV4-2|few
CASSQEILRGQGTEAFF
TGTGCCAGCAGCCAAGAGATTCTTAGGGGGCAGGGCACTGAAGCTTTCTTT
>TRBJ2-7|TRBD1|TRBV5-7|.
CASSGGQIVYEQYF
TGTGCCAGCAGCGGGGGACAGATTGTATACGAGCAGTACTTC
>TRBJ2-4|.|TRBV21-1|.
CASRDKLATQRKNIQYF
TGTGCCAGCAGAGACAAGTTAGCTACGCAAAGAAAAAACATTCAGTACTTC
>TRBJ2-1|TRBD2|TRBV15|once
CATSPARGGNEQFF
TGTGCCACCAGCCCGGCGCGGGGGGGAAATGAGCAGTTCTTC
>TRBJ2-1|.|TRBV10-1|.
CASSESLDSYLNNEQFF
TGCGCCAGCAGTGAGTCGCTGGACAGTTATCTTAACAATGAGCAGTTCTTC
>TRBJ2-1|.|TRBV10-3|.
CAISESRDRHGNEQFF
TGTGCCATCAGTGAGTCACGGGACCGCCATGGCAATGAGCAGTTCTTC
>TRBJ2-1|.|TRBV1|.
CTSSQDTGRGTYNEQFF
TGCACCAGCAGCCAAGATACGGGTCGGGGGACTTACAATGAGCAGTTCTTC
>TRBJ2-3|.|TRBV6-1|.
CASSEIPGAPDTQYF
TGTGCCAGCAGTGAAATTCCGGGTGCCCCAGATACGCAGTATTTT
>TRBJ1-2|.|TRBV28|few
CASSLPVGSYYGYTF
TGTGCCAGCAGTCTCCCCGTGGGGTCCTACTATGGCTACACCTTC